The 30 T cell receptor beta chains listed next were all sequenced from one sample in a study of shared clonotypes between healthy human individuals. Only CD45RO-negative cells positively selected for CCR7 counted as naive CD8 cells, so terminally differentiated effector memory CD45RA+ cells were excluded. Libraries were prepared by immunoSEQ multiplex PCR; TCRdb keeps only in-frame clonotypes and omits some of them. The repertoire holds about 2.1 million clones, with roughly 91% as singletons. The sequencing input was naive CD8+ T cells from PBMCs. These receptors were taken from a man aged 18 to 29 in good health. Some clones in this sample may be carry-over from other donors' samples.

The chain joins TRBV27 to TRBJ2-7, with 12 nucleotides matching TRBD2. This CDR3 is built from 16 residues. The germline V gene has CDR1 MNHEY and CDR2 SMNVEV (reference sequence). V shed 4 bases, J shed 2 bases, and the junction held 6 bases outside the gene matches. DNA for the CDR3: TGTGCCAGCAGTTCCCCCCCTAGCGGGAGGGCCTACGAGCAGTACTTC. Protein product: CASSSPPSGRAYEQYF.

This clone was found once. V is TRBV5-1 and J is TRBJ1-2; TRBD1 matches 10 bases. J lost 3 bases, V lost 3 bases, and 5 bases had no gene match. Looked up from germline, CDR1 is SGHRS and CDR2 is YFSETQ. The CDR3 contains 15 residues. The CDR3 nucleotides are TGCGCCAGCAGCTCGGGGACAGGGGCAGACTATGGCTACACCTTC. This translates into CASSSGTGADYGYTF.

CDR3 coding DNA: TGTGCCAGCAGCTCTAGACAGGAGGGAAATAGCAATCAGCCCCAGCATTTT. Translated, it gives CASSSRQEGNSNQPQHF. The J gene is TRBJ1-5, the V gene TRBV7-3; maybe TRBD1 (6 bases). CDR1 is SGHTA, CDR2 FQGTGA, per germline. The CDR3 runs 17 residues. V lost 4 bases and J lost 0, with 16 bases in between.

This rearrangement joins TRBV19 to TRBJ2-1; 8 bases agree with TRBD1. The CDR3 extends over 15 amino acids. The J segment lost 4 bases and the V segment lost 1 base, leaving 3 bases of the junction unmatched. From germline, CDR1 is LNHDA and CDR2 SQIVND (reference sequence). CDR3: CASSIGTGLYNEQFF. The CDR3 bases are TGTGCCAGTAGTATAGGGACAGGGCTTTACAATGAGCAGTTCTTC.

This sequence joins TRBV11-2 and TRBJ2-1, with 11 bases fitting TRBD2. Trimming removed 3 bases from V and 10 bases from J; junction bases left unmatched: 5. CDR3 length equals 14 residues. Germline V CDR1 and CDR2: SGHAT, FQNNGV. The CDR3 reads CASSFSGRVREQFF. CDR3 DNA: TGTGCCAGCAGCTTTAGCGGGAGGGTTCGAGAGCAGTTCTTC. Combining the CDR3 with reference TRBV11-2 and TRBJ2-1 gives the whole variable domain EAGVAQSPRYKIIEKRQSVAFWCNPISGHATLYWYQQILGQGPKLLIQFQNNGVVDDSQLPKDRFSAERLKGVDSTLKIQPAKLEDSAVYLCASSFSGRVREQFFGPGTRLTVL.

This rearrangement joins TRBV9 to TRBJ2-2; D possibly matches TRBD1 or TRBD2 (6 bases each). CDR1 is SGDLS, CDR2 YYNGEE, per germline. CDR3 length: 17 residues. V was trimmed by 3 bases and J by 5 bases, leaving 20 bases between them. CDR3 sequence reads: CASSARVGGGKTGELFF. The DNA for the CDR3 is TGTGCCAGCAGCGCCCGAGTCGGAGGGGGGAAGACCGGGGAGCTGTTTTTT.

The chain couples TRBV4-1 to TRBJ1-4; TRBD1 matches at 8 bases. The CDR3 runs to 15 residues. J gave up 8 bases and V 3 bases, and 8 bases lay outside the gene matches. Germline CDR1 MGHRA, CDR2 YSYEKL. CDR3 nucleotide sequence: TGCGCCAGCAGCCAGGCTCGGACAGGGAACGAAAAACTGTTTTTT. The encoded protein is CASSQARTGNEKLFF.

The chain joins TRBV7-9 to TRBJ2-7; D is possibly TRBD2 (7 bases). Between the trimmed V and J ends, which lost 5 bases and 6 bases, there was a span of 17 bases. CDR1 and CDR2 from the germline V gene are SEHNR and FQNEAQ (reference sequence). There are 14 residues in the CDR3. The CDR3, as DNA: TGTGCCAGCAGCGCGGGGGCAGACCACCCCGAGCAGTACTTC. Translation: CASSAGADHPEQYF.

The V call is TRBV9, the J call TRBJ2-7, with 7 positions matching TRBD1. Trimming removed 4 bases from V and 5 bases from J; junction bases left unmatched: 6. This CDR3 comprises 13 residues. Germline-derived CDR1 and CDR2 are SGDLS and YYNGEE. The CDR3 DNA reads TGTGCCAGCAGCTTGAGGGGGCAGAACGAGCAGTACTTC. Protein product: CASSLRGQNEQYF.

V usage is TRBV7-2 and J usage is TRBJ1-1, with a tentative D call TRBD1 (5 bases). V dropped 1 base and J dropped 0 bases, with 12 bases sitting between them. Germline V gene sequence: CDR1 SGHTA, CDR2 FQGNSA. CDR3 length equals 16 residues. The CDR3 DNA follows: TGTGCCAGCAGCTTAGTAGTTACAGGAATGAACACTGAAGCTTTCTTT. Residues: CASSLVVTGMNTEAFF.

Note on this clone: The same CDR3 arises from other DNA sequences in this sample as well. CDR3 residues: CASSQGPASGANVLTF. The CDR3 DNA is TGCGCCAGCAGCCAAGGACCGGCTTCGGGGGCCAACGTCCTGACTTTC. The chain recombines TRBV4-3 with TRBJ2-6; no clear D gene. The germline gives CDR1 LGHNA, CDR2 YSLEER. V was shortened by 1 base and J by 4 bases, with 11 bases between the two germline ends. The CDR3 has 16 amino acids.

This rearrangement joins TRBV11-3 to TRBJ1-4; D remains ambiguous. The CDR3 is 14 residues long. Deletions cut 5 bases from V and 8 bases from J, with 15 bases between. Germline assignment: CDR1 SGHNT and CDR2 YENEEA. CDR3 in amino acids: CASSPGRSREKLFF. In DNA, the CDR3 is TGTGCCAGCAGCCCCGGAAGAAGTAGGGAAAAACTGTTTTTT. Full variable domain (outside the CDR3, taken from reference TRBV11-3 and TRBJ1-4): EAGVVQSPRYKIIEKKQPVAFWCNPISGHNTLYWYLQNLGQGPELLIRYENEEAVDDSQLPKDRFSAERLKGVDSTLKIQPAELGDSAVYLCASSPGRSREKLFFGSGTQLSVL.

This clone is a singleton in its sample. The chain couples TRBV5-1 to TRBJ2-7; the D gene could be TRBD1 or TRBD2 (5 bases each). CDR1 SGHRS and CDR2 YFSETQ come from the germline V gene. Trimming shortened V by 0 bases and J by 5 bases, and 9 bases separated the two germline ends. CDR3 length: 13 amino acids. The CDR3 region is CASSLGGRDEQYF. CDR3 DNA: TGCGCCAGCAGCTTGGGGGGACGGGACGAGCAGTACTTC.

The CDR3 here is CASSTGTGNYGYTF. Here the CDR3 DNA reads TGTGCCAGCAGCACCGGGACAGGGAACTATGGCTACACCTTC. The chain has TRBV5-4 and TRBJ1-2, with 9 bases identical to TRBD1. Germline lookup yields CDR1 SGHNT and CDR2 YYREEE (reference sequence). This CDR3 is 14 amino acids long. J gave up 2 bases and V 4 bases, and 3 bases lay outside the gene matches.

About this clone: The sample contains more than one DNA sequence encoding this CDR3. The CDR3 spells CASSQGVAGANVLTF. DNA for the CDR3: TGCGCCAGCAGCCAAGGCGTGGCTGGGGCCAACGTCCTGACTTTC. The gene calls are TRBV4-3 and TRBJ2-6; D is undetermined. CDR3 length equals 15 residues. Trimming took off 1 base at V and 2 bases at J, with 6 bases between the two ends. Germline V gene data show CDR1 as LGHNA and CDR2 as YSLEER.

V usage is TRBV6-5 and J usage is TRBJ2-1; TRBD2 matches 8 bases. The V gene end was trimmed by 8 bases and the J gene end by 4 bases; junction bases not matched to a gene: 10. The CDR3 runs 15 residues. Germline V gives CDR1 MNHEY, CDR2 SVGAGI. CDR3 region: CASGERETRYNEQFF. DNA for the CDR3: TGTGCCAGCGGGGAGCGGGAGACACGGTACAATGAGCAGTTCTTC.

CDR3 nucleotide sequence: TGTGCCAGCAAACAGGGGGCGCTCTACGAGCAGTACTTC. Protein: CASKQGALYEQYF. The V gene is TRBV28, the J gene TRBJ2-7; TRBD1 matches at 9 bases. V lost 7 bases and J lost 3; bases outside the gene matches: 4. The CDR3 runs 13 residues. The germline V gene encodes CDR1 MDHEN and CDR2 SYDVKM. Looking up the rest from reference TRBV28 and TRBJ2-7 gives the full variable domain: DVKVTQSSRYLVKRTGEKVFLECVQDMDHENMFWYRQDPGLGLRLIYFSYDVKMKEKGDIPEGYSVSREKKERFSLILESASTNQTSMYLCASKQGALYEQYFGPGTRLTVT.

This sequence joins TRBV19 and TRBJ1-2; the D is unclear. CDR3 size: 12 residues. CDR1 and CDR2 from the germline V gene are LNHDA and SQIVND (reference sequence). Trimming removed 6 bases from V and 4 bases from J, with 9 bases in between. CDR3 sequence: CASSPSAYGYTF. The CDR3 nucleotides are TGTGCCAGTAGCCCCTCCGCCTATGGCTACACCTTC.

The V call is TRBV18, the J call TRBJ2-4; 7 bases agree with TRBD1. Per the germline V gene, CDR1 is KGHSH and CDR2 is LQKENI. The V and J ends lost 3 bases and 0 bases, in that order; junction bases with no gene match: 5. This CDR3 region has 16 residues. The CDR3: CASSPDRAIAKNIQYF. CDR3 DNA sequence: TGTGCCAGCTCACCCGACAGGGCAATAGCCAAAAACATTCAGTACTTC.

This chain connects TRBV6-5 to TRBJ2-5; 14 bases are shared with TRBD2. Germline V lookup: CDR1 MNHEY, CDR2 SVGAGI. V gave up 6 bases and J gave up 4 bases; unmatched junction bases: 4. CDR3 size: 15 residues. Here the CDR3 reads CASSLTSGRGETQYF. CDR3 DNA sequence: TGTGCCAGCAGCCTGACTAGCGGGAGGGGAGAGACCCAGTACTTC.

The chain is built from TRBV28 and TRBJ2-3, with TRBD2 identical over 10 bases. Looked up from germline, CDR1 is MDHEN and CDR2 is SYDVKM. This CDR3 has 15 amino acids. V dropped 6 bases and J dropped 2; count of bases not matched to a gene: 5. The chain's CDR3 is CASRFSGRFTDTQYF. CDR3 nucleotides: TGTGCCAGCAGGTTTAGCGGGAGGTTCACAGATACGCAGTATTTT.

A remark on this clone: The same CDR3 can be traced to other DNA sequences in this sample. J is TRBJ2-2 and V is TRBV5-1; 11 nucleotides match TRBD2. The CDR3 has 17 residues. The germline V gene encodes CDR1 SGHRS and CDR2 YFSETQ. V was pared by 4 bases and J by 1 base, with 6 bases of the junction left unmatched. The CDR3 reads CASSLRLAGQNTGELFF. CDR3 sequence (DNA): TGCGCCAGCAGCCTCCGACTAGCGGGACAGAACACCGGGGAGCTGTTTTTT.

In DNA, the CDR3 is TGTGCCAGCAGCTTTGTTCCCCCCCCGGGGGCCTACAATGAGCAGTTCTTC. Translation: CASSFVPPPGAYNEQFF. The V call is TRBV5-4, the J call TRBJ2-1, with TRBD2 as a possible D gene (6 bases). Germline assignment: CDR1 SGHNT and CDR2 YYREEE (reference sequence). Between the trimmed V and J ends, which lost 2 bases and 2 bases, there was a span of 17 bases. CDR3 length: 17 residues.

V usage is TRBV30 and J usage is TRBJ2-6; D gene ambiguous. The CDR3 extends over 17 amino acids. V lost 4 bases, J lost 2 bases, and 18 bases lay in between. Germline V gene data show CDR1 as GTSNPN and CDR2 as SVGIG (reference sequence). The DNA for the CDR3 is TGTGCCTGGACCCACTTAGGGTATATGCCTGGGGCCAACGTCCTGACTTTC. Its protein product is CAWTHLGYMPGANVLTF.

V and J are TRBV4-1 and TRBJ1-2; 7 bases fit TRBD1. Germline V CDR1 and CDR2: MGHRA, YSYEKL. J was trimmed by 3 bases and V by 3 bases; bases with no gene match: 16. The CDR3 is made up of 18 amino acids. This chain's CDR3 is CASSQGRYHGTEDYGYTF. The CDR3 DNA sequence: TGCGCCAGCAGCCAGGGACGCTATCACGGGACAGAAGACTATGGCTACACCTTC.

The chain couples TRBV19 to TRBJ2-7, with TRBD1 as a possible D gene (5 bases). The germline gives CDR1 LNHDA, CDR2 SQIVND (reference sequence). The V gene lost 11 bases and the J gene lost 0 bases, with 11 bases spanning the gap. The CDR3 is made up of 12 amino acids. Here the CDR3 DNA reads TGTGCCGGCTACGACAGCTCCTACGAGCAGTACTTC. It specifies CAGYDSSYEQYF. The variable domain in full, completed from reference TRBV19 and TRBJ2-7, reads DGGITQSPKYLFRKEGQNVTLSCEQNLNHDAMYWYRQDPGQGLRLIYYSQIVNDFQKGDIAEGYSVSREKKESFPLTVTSAQKNPTAFYLCAGYDSSYEQYFGPGTRLTVT.

V is TRBV11-3 and J is TRBJ2-7, with 8 bases identical to TRBD1. The CDR3 runs 15 residues. V lost 6 bases, J lost 2 bases, and 9 bases stayed unmatched. CDR1 is SGHNT and CDR2 is YENEEA in the germline V gene. The CDR3, as DNA: TGTGCCAGCAGGATAAAAGGACAGGGTACCTACGAGCAGTACTTC. Translated, it gives CASRIKGQGTYEQYF.

The rearrangement links TRBV15 to TRBJ1-2, with TRBD1 matching over 8 bases. J was trimmed by 4 bases and V by 2 bases; bases with no gene match: 6. Germline values: CDR1 LNHNV, CDR2 YYDKDF (reference sequence). This CDR3 is built from 15 residues. The CDR3: CATSRQGASFYGYTF. The CDR3, as DNA: TGTGCCACCAGCAGACAGGGGGCCTCTTTCTATGGCTACACCTTC.

The count of this clone is one. V gene TRBV11-1 combines with J gene TRBJ2-1, with D unclear. CDR1 and CDR2 (germline): SGHAT, FQDESV (reference sequence). The CDR3 has 15 residues. Trimming stripped 5 bases from V and 0 bases from J, with 11 bases between. The CDR3 sequence: CASSENWSSYNEQFF. CDR3 bases: TGTGCCAGCAGCGAAAACTGGAGCTCCTACAATGAGCAGTTCTTC.

This chain uses TRBV27 with TRBJ2-5; TRBD1 aligns across 7 bases. The germline gives CDR1 MNHEY, CDR2 SMNVEV (reference sequence). The length of the CDR3 is 15 residues. The V and J ends lost 1 base and 5 bases, in that order; junction bases with no gene match: 7. The CDR3 protein is CASSLLTGIGETQYF. DNA of the CDR3: TGTGCCAGCAGTTTATTGACAGGGATTGGGGAGACCCAGTACTTC.